This T cell receptor (beta chain) was sequenced in a study of OX40 agonist ivuxolimab in advanced cancers. The CDR3 is 14 residues long. V was trimmed by 4 bases and J by 3 bases, leaving 13 bases between them. CDR1 and CDR2 (germline): MNHNS, SASEGT. Exclusion of a patient followed from autoimmune disease history or systemic immunosuppression. Method: immunoSEQ multiplex PCR; TCRdb's copy keeps in-frame clones and lacks some. The data hold roughly 100,000 clones, with about 85% observed a single time. Study conclusions and caveats: Expanded peripheral T-cell antigen specificity went undetermined. Expanded clones were, on average, more numerous among CD8+ T cells than CD4+. In the 0.1 to 3.0 mg/kg range, CD4+ and CD8+ blood T cells had expanded clonally by week 6.

In the case of this clone: Antigen unknown.

This chain joins TRBV6-1 and TRBJ2-7, with D unclear. The receptor was derived from an adult with an advanced solid tumor such as melanoma, head and neck, liver or kidney cancer. The sequenced sample was CD4+ or CD8+ T cells sorted from blood, obtained in a trial of the OX40 agonist ivuxolimab. The CDR3 region is CASSVGTTHYEQYF. Here the CDR3 DNA reads TGTGCCAGCAGTGTTGGCACCACCCACTACGAGCAGTACTTC.